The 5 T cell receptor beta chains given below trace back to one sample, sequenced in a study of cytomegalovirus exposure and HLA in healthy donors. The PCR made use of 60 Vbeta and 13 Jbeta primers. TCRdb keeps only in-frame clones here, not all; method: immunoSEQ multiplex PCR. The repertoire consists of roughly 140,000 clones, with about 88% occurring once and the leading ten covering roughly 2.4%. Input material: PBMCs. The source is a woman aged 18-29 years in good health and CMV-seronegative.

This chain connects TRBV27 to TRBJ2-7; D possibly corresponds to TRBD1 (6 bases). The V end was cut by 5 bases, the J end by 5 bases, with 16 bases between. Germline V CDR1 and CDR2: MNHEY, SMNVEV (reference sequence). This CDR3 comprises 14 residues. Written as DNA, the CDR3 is TGTGCCAGCAGTCTACAGGGAACACTAGACGAGCAGTACTTC. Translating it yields CASSLQGTLDEQYF.

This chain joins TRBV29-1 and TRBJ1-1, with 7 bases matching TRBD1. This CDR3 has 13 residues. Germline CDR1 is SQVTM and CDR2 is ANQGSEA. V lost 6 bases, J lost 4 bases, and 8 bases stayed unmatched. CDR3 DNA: TGCAGCGTCGCTACAGGGGTGGCCACTGAAGCTTTCTTT. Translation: CSVATGVATEAFF.

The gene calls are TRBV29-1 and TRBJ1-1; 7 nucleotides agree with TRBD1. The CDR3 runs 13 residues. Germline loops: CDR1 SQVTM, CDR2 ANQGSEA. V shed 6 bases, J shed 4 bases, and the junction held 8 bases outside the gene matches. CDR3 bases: TGCAGCGTGAGCTTTAGGGGGCCCACTGAAGCTTTCTTT. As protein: CSVSFRGPTEAFF. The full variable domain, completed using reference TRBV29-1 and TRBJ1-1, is SAVISQKPSRDICQRGTSLTIQCQVDSQVTMMFWYRQQPGQSLTLIATANQGSEATYESGFVIDKFPISRPNLTFSTLTVSNMSPEDSSIYLCSVSFRGPTEAFFGQGTRLTVV.

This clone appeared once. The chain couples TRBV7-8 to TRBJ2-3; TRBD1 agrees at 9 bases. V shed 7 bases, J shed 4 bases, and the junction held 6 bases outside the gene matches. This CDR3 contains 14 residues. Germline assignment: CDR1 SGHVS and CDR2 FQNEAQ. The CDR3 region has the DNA TGTGCCAGCACCCATACAGGGGGCCCAGATACGCAGTATTTT. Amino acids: CASTHTGGPDTQYF.

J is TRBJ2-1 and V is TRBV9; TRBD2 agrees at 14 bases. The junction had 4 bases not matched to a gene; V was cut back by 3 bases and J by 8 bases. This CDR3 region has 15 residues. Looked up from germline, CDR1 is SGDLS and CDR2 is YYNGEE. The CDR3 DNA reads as TGTGCCAGCAGCGCTGGGACTAGCGGGAGAGATGAGCAGTTCTTC. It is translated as CASSAGTSGRDEQFF.